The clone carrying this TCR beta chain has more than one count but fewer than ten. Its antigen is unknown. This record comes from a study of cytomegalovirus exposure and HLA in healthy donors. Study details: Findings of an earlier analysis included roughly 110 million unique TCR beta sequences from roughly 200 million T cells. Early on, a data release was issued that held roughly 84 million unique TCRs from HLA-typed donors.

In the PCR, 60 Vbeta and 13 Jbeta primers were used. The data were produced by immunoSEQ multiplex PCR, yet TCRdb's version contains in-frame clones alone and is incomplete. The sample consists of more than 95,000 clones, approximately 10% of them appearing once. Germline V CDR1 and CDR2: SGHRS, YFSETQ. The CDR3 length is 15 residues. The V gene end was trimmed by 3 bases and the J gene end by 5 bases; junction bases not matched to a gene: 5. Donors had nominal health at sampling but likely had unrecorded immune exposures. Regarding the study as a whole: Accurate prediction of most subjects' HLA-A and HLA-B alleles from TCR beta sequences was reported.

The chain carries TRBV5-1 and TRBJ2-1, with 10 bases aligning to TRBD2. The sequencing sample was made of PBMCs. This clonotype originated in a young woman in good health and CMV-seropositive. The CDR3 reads CASSSLAGVNNEQFF. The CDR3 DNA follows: TGCGCCAGCAGCTCCCTAGCGGGGGTCAACAATGAGCAGTTCTTC.